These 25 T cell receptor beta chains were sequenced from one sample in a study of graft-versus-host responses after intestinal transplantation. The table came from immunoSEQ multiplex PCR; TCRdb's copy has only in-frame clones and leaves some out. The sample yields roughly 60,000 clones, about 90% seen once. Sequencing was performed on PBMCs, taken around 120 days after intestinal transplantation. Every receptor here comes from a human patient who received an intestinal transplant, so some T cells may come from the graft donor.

The CDR3 bases are TGTGCCAGTAGTATTTCAGGGACCGGGGAGCTGTTTTTT. Its translation: CASSISGTGELFF. The V gene is TRBV19, the J gene TRBJ2-2; tentatively, D is TRBD1 (5 bases). The germline V gene has CDR1 LNHDA and CDR2 SQIVND (reference sequence). V was clipped by 3 bases and J by 5 bases, with 7 bases between them. This CDR3 region has 13 residues.

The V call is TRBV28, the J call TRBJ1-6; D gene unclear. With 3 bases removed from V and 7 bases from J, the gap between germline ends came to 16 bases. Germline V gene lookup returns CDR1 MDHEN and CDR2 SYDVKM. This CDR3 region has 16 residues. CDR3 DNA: TGTGCCAGCAGTTTCCTCCTTTGGGGTGGGAATTCACCCCTCCACTTT. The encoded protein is CASSFLLWGGNSPLHF.

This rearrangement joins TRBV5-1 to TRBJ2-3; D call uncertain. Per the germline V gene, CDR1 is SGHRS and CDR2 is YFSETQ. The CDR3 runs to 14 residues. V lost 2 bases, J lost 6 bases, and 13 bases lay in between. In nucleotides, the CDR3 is TGCGCCAGCAGCTTCGGCCACCCACGGGATACGCAGTATTTT. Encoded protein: CASSFGHPRDTQYF.

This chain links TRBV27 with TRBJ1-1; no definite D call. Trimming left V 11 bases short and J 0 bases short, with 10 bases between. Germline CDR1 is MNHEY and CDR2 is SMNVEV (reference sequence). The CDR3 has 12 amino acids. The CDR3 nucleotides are TGTGCCGCGGGCCGTTTGAACACTGAAGCTTTCTTT. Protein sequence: CAAGRLNTEAFF.

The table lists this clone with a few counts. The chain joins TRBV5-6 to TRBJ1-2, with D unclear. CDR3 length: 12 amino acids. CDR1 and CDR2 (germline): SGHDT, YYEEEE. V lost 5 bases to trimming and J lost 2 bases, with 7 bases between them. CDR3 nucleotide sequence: TGTGCCAGCAGGGGCTCCAACTATGGCTACACCTTC. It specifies CASRGSNYGYTF. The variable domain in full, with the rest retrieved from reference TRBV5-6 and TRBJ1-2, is DAGVTQSPTHLIKTRGQQVTLRCSPKSGHDTVSWYQQALGQGPQFIFQYYEEEERQRGNFPDRFSGHQFPNYSSELNVNALLLGDSALYLCASRGSNYGYTFGSGTRLTVV.

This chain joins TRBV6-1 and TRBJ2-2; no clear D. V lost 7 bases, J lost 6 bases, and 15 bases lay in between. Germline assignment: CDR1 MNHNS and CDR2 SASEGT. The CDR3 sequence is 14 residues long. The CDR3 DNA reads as TGTGCCAGCAATAGCCAGCCGACCCCCGGGGAGCTGTTTTTT. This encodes CASNSQPTPGELFF.

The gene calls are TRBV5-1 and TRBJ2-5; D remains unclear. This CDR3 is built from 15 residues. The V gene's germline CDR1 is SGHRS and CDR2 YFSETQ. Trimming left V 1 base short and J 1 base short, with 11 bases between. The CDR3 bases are TGCGCCAGCAGCTTGCTTCGGGCAGGCCAAGAGACCCAGTACTTC. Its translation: CASSLLRAGQETQYF.

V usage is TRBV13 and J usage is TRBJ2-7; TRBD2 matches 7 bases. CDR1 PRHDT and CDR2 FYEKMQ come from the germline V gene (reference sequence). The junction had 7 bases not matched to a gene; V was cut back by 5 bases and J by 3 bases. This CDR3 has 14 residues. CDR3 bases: TGTGCCAGCAGCACAAGCGGGGCGAGCTACGAGCAGTACTTC. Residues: CASSTSGASYEQYF.

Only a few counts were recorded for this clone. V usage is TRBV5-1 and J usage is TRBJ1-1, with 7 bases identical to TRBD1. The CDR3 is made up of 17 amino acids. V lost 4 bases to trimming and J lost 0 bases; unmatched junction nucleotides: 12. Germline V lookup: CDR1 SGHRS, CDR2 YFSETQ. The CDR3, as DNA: TGCGCCAGCAGCCCGCCTCCCCTCAGGGGGATGAACACTGAAGCTTTCTTT. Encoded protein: CASSPPPLRGMNTEAFF.

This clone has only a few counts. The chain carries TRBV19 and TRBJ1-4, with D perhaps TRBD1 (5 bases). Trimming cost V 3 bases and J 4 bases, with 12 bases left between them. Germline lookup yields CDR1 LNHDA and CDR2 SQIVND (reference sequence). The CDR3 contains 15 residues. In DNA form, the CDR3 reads TGTGCCAGTAGTATCCGACGGGGGTTTAATGAAAAACTGTTTTTT. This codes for CASSIRRGFNEKLFF.

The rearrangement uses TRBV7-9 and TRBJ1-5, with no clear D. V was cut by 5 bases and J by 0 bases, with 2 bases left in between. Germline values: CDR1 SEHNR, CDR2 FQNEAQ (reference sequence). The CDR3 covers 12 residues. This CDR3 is CASSDSNQPQHF. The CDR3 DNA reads TGTGCCAGCAGCGATAGCAATCAGCCCCAGCATTTT.

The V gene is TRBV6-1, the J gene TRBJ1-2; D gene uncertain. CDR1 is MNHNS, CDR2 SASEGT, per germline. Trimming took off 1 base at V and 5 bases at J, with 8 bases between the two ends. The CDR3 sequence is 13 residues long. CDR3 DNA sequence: TGTGCCAGCAGTGAAGGTTATGGGTATGGCTACACCTTC. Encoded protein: CASSEGYGYGYTF.

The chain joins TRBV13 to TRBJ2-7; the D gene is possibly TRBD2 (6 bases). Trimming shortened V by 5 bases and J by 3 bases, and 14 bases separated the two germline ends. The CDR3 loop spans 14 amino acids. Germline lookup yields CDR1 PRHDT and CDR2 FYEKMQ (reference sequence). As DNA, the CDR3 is TGTGCCAGCAGCCCCGCCGGTAGCGGCTACGAGCAGTACTTC. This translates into CASSPAGSGYEQYF.

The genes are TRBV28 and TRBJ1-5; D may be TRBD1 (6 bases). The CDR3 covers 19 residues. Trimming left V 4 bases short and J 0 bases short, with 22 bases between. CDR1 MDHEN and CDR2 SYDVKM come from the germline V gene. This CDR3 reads CASSWGPPLPHYSNQPQHF. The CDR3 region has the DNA TGTGCCAGCAGTTGGGGGCCGCCCTTACCCCATTATAGCAATCAGCCCCAGCATTTT.

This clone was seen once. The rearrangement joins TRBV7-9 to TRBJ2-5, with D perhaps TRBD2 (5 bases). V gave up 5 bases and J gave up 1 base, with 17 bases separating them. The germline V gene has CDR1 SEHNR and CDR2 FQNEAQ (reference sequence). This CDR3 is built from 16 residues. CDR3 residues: CASSDLGVATQETQYF. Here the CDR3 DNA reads TGTGCCAGCAGCGACCTAGGAGTAGCGACCCAAGAGACCCAGTACTTC.

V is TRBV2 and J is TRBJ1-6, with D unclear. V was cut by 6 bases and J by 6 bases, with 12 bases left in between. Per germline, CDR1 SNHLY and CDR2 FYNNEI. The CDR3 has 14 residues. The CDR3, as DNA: TGTGCCAGCAGATCGGGGTTCGTTAATTCACCCCTCCACTTT. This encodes CASRSGFVNSPLHF. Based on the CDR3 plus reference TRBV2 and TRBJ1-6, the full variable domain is EPEVTQTPSHQVTQMGQEVILRCVPISNHLYFYWYRQILGQKVEFLVSFYNNEISEKSEIFDDQFSVERPDGSNFTLKIRSTKLEDSAMYFCASRSGFVNSPLHFGNGTRLTVT.

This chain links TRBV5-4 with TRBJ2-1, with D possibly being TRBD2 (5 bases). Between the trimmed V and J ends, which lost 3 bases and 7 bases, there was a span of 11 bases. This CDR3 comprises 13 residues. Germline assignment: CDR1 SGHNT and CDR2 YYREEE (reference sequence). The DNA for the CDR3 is TGTGCCAGCAGCTGGGGTTCGGGGAATGAGCAGTTCTTC. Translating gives CASSWGSGNEQFF.

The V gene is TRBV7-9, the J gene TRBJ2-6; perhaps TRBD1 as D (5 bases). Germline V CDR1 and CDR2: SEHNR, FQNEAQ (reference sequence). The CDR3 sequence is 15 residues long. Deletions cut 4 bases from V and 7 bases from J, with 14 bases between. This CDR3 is CASSSTVQGANVLTF. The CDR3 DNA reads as TGTGCCAGCAGCTCGACAGTGCAGGGAGCCAACGTCCTGACTTTC.

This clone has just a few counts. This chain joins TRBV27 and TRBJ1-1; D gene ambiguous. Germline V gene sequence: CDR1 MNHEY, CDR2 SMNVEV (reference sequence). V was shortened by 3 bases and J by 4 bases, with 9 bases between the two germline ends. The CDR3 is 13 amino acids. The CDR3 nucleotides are TGTGCCAGCAGTTTGGGGTGGACCACTGAAGCTTTCTTT. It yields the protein CASSLGWTTEAFF.

This CDR3 is CASSITGASYEQYF. The CDR3 DNA reads TGTGCCAGTAGTATAACAGGGGCCTCCTACGAGCAGTACTTC. V is TRBV19 and J is TRBJ2-7, with 7 bases identical to TRBD1. CDR3 length: 14 amino acids. The ends lost 2 bases at V and 0 bases at J; junction bases unmatched: 1. CDR1 and CDR2 from the germline V gene are LNHDA and SQIVND (reference sequence).

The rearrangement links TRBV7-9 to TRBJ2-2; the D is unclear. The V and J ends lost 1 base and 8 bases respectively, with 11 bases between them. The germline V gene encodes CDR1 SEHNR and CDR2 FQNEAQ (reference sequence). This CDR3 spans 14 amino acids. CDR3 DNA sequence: TGTGCCAGCAGCTTAGGGCGACCGAAAGGGGAGCTGTTTTTT. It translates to CASSLGRPKGELFF.

The CDR3 region is CASSYYNEQFF. Here the CDR3 DNA reads TGTGCCAGCAGCTACTACAATGAGCAGTTCTTC. The chain is built from TRBV7-8 and TRBJ2-1; D is ambiguous. V lost 4 bases to trimming and J lost 3 bases, with 1 base between them. Germline CDR1 and CDR2: SGHVS and FQNEAQ. The CDR3 spans 11 residues.

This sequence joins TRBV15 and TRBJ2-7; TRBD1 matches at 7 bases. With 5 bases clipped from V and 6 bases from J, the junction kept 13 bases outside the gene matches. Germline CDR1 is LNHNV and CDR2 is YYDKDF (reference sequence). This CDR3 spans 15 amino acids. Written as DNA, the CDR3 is TGTGCCACCAGCGAGAGAGACAGGGCAAGAGGCGAGCAGTACTTC. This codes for CATSERDRARGEQYF.

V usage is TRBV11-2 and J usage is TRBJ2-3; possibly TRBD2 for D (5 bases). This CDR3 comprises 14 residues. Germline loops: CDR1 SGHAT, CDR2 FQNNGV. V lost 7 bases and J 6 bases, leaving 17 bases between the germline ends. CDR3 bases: TGTGCCAGCAACCCGCACTTTACTAGGGATACGCAGTATTTT. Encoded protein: CASNPHFTRDTQYF.

CDR3 sequence (DNA): TGTGCCAGCAGCTTAGTCATCTCGAACACCGGGGAGCTGTTTTTT. Protein product: CASSLVISNTGELFF. This rearrangement joins TRBV7-9 to TRBJ2-2, with D uncertain. V was cut by 1 base and J by 0 bases, with 6 bases left in between. This CDR3 has 15 amino acids. Germline values: CDR1 SEHNR, CDR2 FQNEAQ (reference sequence).